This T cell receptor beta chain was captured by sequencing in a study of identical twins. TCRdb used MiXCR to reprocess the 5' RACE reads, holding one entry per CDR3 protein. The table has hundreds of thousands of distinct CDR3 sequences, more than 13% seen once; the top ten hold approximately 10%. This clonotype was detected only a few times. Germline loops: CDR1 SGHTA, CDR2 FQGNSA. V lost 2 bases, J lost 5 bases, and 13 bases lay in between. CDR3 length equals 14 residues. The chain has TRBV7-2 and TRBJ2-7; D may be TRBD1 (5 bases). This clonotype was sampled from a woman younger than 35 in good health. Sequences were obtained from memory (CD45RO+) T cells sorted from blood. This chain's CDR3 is CASSLTRAGDEQYF. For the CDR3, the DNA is TGTGCCAGCAGCTTAACCAGGGCAGGCGACGAGCAGTACTTC. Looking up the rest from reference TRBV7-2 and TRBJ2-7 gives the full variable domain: GAGVSQSPSNKVTEKGKDVELRCDPISGHTALYWYRQSLGQGLEFLIYFQGNSAPDKSGLPSDRFSAERTGGSVSTLTIQRTQQEDSAVYLCASSLTRAGDEQYFGPGTRLTVT.